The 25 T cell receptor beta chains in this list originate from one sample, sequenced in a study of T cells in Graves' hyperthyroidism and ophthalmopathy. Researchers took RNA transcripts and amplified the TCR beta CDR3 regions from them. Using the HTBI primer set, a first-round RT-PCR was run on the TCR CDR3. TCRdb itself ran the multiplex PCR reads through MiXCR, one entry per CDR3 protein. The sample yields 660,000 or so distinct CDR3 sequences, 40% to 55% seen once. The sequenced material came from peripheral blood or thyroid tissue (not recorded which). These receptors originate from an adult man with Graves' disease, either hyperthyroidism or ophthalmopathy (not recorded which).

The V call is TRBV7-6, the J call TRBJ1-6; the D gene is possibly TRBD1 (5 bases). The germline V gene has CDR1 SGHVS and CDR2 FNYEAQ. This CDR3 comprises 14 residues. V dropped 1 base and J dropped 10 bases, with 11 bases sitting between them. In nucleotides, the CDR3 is TGTGCCAGCAGCTTAGGGCAGGGTGAATCACCCCTCCACTTT. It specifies CASSLGQGESPLHF.

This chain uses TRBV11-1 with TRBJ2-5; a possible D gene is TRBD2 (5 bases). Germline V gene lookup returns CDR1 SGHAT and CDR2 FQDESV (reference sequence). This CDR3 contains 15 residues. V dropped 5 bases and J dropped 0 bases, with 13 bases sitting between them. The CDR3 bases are TGTGCCAGCAGCCCCCAGCTCGGGGACCAAGAGACCCAGTACTTC. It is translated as CASSPQLGDQETQYF.

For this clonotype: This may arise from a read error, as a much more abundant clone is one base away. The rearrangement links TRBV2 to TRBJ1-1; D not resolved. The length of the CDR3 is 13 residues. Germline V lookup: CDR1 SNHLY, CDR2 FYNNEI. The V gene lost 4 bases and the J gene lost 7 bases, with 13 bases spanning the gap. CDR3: CASSGGWAGEAFF. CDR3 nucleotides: TGTGCCAGCAGTGGAGGCTGGGCGGGTGAAGCTTTCTTT.

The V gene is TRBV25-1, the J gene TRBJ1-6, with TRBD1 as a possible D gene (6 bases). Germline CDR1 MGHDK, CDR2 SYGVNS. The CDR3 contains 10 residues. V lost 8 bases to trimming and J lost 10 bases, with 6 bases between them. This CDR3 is CASGQSPLHF. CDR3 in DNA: TGTGCCAGCGGACAGTCACCCCTCCACTTT. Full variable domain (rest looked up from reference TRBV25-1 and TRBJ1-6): EADIYQTPRYLVIGTGKKITLECSQTMGHDKMYWYQQDPGMELHLIHYSYGVNSTEKGDLSSESTVSRIRTEHFPLTLESARPSHTSQYLCASGQSPLHFGNGTRLTVT.

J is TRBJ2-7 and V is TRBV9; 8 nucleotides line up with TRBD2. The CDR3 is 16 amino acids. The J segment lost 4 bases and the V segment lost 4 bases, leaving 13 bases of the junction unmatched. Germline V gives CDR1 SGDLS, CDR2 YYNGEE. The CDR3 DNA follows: TGTGCCAGCAGCCAAGATAGCGAGCGGGAGTGGTACGAGCAGTACTTC. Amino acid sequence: CASSQDSEREWYEQYF.

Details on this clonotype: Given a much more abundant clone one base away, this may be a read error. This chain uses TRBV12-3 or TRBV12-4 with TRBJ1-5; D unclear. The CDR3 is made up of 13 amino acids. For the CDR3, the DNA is TGTGCCAGCAGTTTAGGTCATAATCAGTCCCAGCATTTT. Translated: CASSLGHNQSQHF.

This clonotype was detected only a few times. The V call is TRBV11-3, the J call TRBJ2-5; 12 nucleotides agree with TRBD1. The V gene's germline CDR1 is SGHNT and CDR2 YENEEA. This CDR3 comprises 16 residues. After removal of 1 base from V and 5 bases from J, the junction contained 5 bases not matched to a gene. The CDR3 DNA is TGTGCCAGCAGCTTAGTATGGGACAGGGGGCCCGAGACCCAGTACTTC. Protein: CASSLVWDRGPETQYF.

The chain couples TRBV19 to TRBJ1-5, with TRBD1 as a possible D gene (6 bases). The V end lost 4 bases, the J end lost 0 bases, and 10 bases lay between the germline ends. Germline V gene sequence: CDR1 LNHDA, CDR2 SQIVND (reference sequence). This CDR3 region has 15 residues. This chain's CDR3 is CASSRTVLSNQPQHF. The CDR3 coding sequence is TGTGCCAGTAGTAGGACAGTACTTAGCAATCAGCCCCAGCATTTT.

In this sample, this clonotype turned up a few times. This CDR3 reads CASRWTGPGANVLTF. CDR3 bases: TGTGCCAGCAGATGGACAGGGCCTGGGGCCAACGTCCTGACTTTC. This chain uses TRBV6-5 with TRBJ2-6, with 8 bases lining up with TRBD1. Germline-derived CDR1 and CDR2 are MNHEY and SVGAGI. The CDR3 has 15 amino acids. The trim removed 6 bases at V and 2 bases at J, leaving 3 bases unmatched.

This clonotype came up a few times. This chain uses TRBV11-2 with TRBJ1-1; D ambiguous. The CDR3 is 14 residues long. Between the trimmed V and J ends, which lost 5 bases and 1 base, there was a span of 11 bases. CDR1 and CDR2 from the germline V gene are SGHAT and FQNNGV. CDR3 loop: CASSPYSGNTEAFF. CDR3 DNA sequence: TGTGCCAGCAGCCCGTACAGTGGGAACACTGAAGCTTTCTTT.

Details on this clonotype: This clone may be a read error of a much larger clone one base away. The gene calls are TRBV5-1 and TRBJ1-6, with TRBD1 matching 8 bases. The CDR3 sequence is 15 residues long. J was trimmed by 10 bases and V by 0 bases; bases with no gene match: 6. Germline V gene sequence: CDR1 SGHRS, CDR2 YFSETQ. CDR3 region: CASSLERQGSSPLHF. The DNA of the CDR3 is TGCGCCAGCAGCTTGGAGAGACAGGGGAGCTCACCCCTCCACTTT.

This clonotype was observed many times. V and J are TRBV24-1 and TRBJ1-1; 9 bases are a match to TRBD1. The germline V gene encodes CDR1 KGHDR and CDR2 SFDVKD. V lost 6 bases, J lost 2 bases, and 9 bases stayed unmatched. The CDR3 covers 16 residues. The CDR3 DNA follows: TGTGCCACCAGTCCGGGACAGGGAGTTTCCAACACTGAAGCTTTCTTT. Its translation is CATSPGQGVSNTEAFF.

The CDR3 protein is CASSEPGPNYGYTF. CDR3 in DNA: TGTGCCAGCAGTGAACCAGGACCAAACTATGGCTACACCTTC. The chain couples TRBV6-1 to TRBJ1-2; no reliable D call. The CDR3 extends over 14 amino acids. V lost 2 bases and J 2 bases, leaving 9 bases between the germline ends. The germline V gene has CDR1 MNHNS and CDR2 SASEGT.

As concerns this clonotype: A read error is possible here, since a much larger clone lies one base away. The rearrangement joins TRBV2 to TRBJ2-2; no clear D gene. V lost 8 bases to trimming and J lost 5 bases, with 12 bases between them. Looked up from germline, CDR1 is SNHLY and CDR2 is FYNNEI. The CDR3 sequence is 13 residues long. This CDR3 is CASAPYSTGELFF. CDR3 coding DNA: TGTGCCAGCGCCCCCTATTCGACCGGGGAGCTGTTTTTT.

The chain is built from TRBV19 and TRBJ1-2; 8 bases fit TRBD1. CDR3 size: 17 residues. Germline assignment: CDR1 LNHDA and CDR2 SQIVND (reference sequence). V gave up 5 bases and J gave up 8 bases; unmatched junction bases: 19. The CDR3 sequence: CASSPHGQGDAVRGYTF. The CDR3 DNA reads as TGTGCCAGTAGTCCTCATGGACAGGGCGACGCGGTACGGGGCTACACCTTC.

CDR3 bases: TGCAGTGCTGGAGCGAGGACAGGGGGCTCCTACGAGCAGTACTTC. This translates into CSAGARTGGSYEQYF. The V gene is TRBV20-1, the J gene TRBJ2-7; 10 bases map to TRBD1. The trim removed 5 bases at V and 0 bases at J, leaving 7 bases unmatched. This CDR3 spans 15 amino acids. Germline values: CDR1 DFQATT, CDR2 SNEGSKA (reference sequence).

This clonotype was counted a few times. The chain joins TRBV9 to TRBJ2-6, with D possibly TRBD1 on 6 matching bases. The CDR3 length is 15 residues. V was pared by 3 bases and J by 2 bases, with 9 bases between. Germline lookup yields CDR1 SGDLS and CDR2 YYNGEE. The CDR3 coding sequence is TGTGCCAGCAGCGCTAGACAGGCTGGGGCCAACGTCCTGACTTTC. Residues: CASSARQAGANVLTF.

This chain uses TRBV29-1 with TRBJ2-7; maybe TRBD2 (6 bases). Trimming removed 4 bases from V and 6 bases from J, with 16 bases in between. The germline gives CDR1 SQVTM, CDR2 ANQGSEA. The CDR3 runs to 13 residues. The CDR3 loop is CSVGGGGMGEQYF. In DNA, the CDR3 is TGCAGCGTTGGTGGGGGAGGAATGGGCGAGCAGTACTTC.

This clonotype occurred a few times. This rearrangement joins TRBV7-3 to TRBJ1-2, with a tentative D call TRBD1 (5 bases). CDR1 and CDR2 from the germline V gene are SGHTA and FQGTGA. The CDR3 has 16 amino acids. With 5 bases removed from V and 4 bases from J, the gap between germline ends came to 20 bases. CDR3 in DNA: TGTGCCAGCAGCCGAGAGGCAGGGACTTGGGGCTATGGCTACACCTTC. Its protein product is CASSREAGTWGYGYTF.

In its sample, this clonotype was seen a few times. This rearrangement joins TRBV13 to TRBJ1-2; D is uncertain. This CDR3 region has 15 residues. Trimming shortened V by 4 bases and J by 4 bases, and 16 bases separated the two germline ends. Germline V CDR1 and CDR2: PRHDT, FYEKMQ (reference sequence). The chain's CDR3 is CASSSTTTGFYGYTF. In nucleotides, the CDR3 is TGTGCCAGCAGCTCAACCACGACGGGATTCTATGGCTACACCTTC. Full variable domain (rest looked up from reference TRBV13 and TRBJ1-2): AAGVIQSPRHLIKEKRETATLKCYPIPRHDTVYWYQQGPGQDPQFLISFYEKMQSDKGSIPDRFSAQQFSDYHSELNMSSLELGDSALYFCASSSTTTGFYGYTFGSGTRLTVV.

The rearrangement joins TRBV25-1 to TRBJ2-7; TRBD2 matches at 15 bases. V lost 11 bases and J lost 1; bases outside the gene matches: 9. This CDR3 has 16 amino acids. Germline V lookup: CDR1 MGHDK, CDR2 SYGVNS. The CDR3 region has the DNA TGTGCCTGGAGTCTCGGGACTAGCGGGGGGTCCTACGAGCAGTACTTC. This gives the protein CAWSLGTSGGSYEQYF.

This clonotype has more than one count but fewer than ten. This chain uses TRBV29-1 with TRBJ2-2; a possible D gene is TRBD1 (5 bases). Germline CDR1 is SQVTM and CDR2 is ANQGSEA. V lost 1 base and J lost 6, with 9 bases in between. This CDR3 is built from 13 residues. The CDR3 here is CSVEVGDAGELFF. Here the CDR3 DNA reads TGCAGCGTTGAAGTAGGGGATGCCGGGGAGCTGTTTTTT.

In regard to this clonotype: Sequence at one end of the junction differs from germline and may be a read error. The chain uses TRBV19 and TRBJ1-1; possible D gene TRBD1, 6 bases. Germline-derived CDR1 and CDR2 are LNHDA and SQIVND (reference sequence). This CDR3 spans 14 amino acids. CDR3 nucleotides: TGTGCCAGTAGGTTAAACAGGGAGAACACTCAAGCTTTCTTT. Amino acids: CASRLNRENTQAFF.

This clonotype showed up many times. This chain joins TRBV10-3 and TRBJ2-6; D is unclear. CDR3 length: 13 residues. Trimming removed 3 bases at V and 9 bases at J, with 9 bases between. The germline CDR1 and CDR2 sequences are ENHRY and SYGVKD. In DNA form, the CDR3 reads TGTGCCATCAGTGATCCCCTGGTCAACGTCCTGACTTTC. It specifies CAISDPLVNVLTF.

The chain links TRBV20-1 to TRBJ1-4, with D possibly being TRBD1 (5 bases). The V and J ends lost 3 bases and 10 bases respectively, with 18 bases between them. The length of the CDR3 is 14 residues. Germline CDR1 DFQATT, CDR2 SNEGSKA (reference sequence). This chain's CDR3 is CSASSGGNIGKLFF. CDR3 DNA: TGCAGTGCTAGTAGCGGGGGGAACATAGGAAAACTGTTTTTT.